This T cell receptor beta chain was retrieved from a study of a mutant IDH1 vaccine in newly diagnosed glioma. Time point denoted: week 47, end of study. Each vaccine dose was 300 ug of mutant IDH1 20-mer peptide, with topical imiquimod. The patients were given eight vaccinations, one each in weeks 1, 3, 5, 7, 11, 15, 19 and 23. Findings and caveats of the study: Top peripheral T cell clonotype shifts appeared unrelated to pseudoprogression.

Germline V gene data show CDR1 as ENHRY and CDR2 as SYGVKD. The ends were cut back, 11 bases at V and 3 bases at J, with 20 bases in the middle. This CDR3 comprises 14 residues. Assay: immunoSEQ multiplex PCR; the TCRdb copy retains only in-frame clones and omits some. Of fewer than 60,000 clones listed, roughly two thirds were seen once; the top ten hold 4% to 5.5%. Concerning this clone: Antigen unknown.

The origin of this receptor is a man in his forties with glioma. Some clones in this sample may be carry-over from other donors' samples. This chain connects TRBV10-3 to TRBJ2-7; perhaps TRBD2 as D (6 bases). Material: peripheral blood mononuclear cells (PBMCs), obtained from a glioma patient whose treatment included an IDH1 peptide vaccine. CDR3 sequence reads: CAVSGGRRFYEQYF. CDR3 bases: TGTGCCGTAAGTGGAGGGAGGAGATTCTACGAGCAGTACTTC.